Listed below are T cell receptor beta chains from one sample, sequenced in a study of Graves' ophthalmopathy and Graves' hyperthyroidism. One entry per CDR3 protein results from TCRdb running MiXCR on the multiplex PCR reads. This sample has some 1.1 million distinct CDR3 sequences, with 36% found just once. The sample was peripheral blood or thyroid tissue (not recorded which). Source of these receptors: an adult man with Graves' hyperthyroidism. The CDR3 runs from the conserved cysteine through the conserved F or W. The D gene is left open where the match is weak. Size tells how often a clone was seen (once, few, many) or the class of an expanded clone, and some rows leave it out.

abundance	v_gene	d_gene	j_gene	CDR3aa	CDR3nt
.	TRBV7-8	TRBD1	TRBJ2-7	CASRSGTGRGEQYF	TGTGCCAGCAGGTCTGGGACAGGGAGAGGCGAGCAGTACTTC
.	TRBV29-1	.	TRBJ2-5	CSAPGPETQYF	TGCAGCGCACCGGGACCAGAGACCCAGTACTTC
few	TRBV6-2/TRBV6-3	TRBD1	TRBJ1-1	CASSYSTNRGPEAFF	TGTGCCAGCAGTTACTCAACTAACAGGGGTCCTGAAGCTTTCTTT
many	TRBV7-9	.	TRBJ1-1	CASNREPWNTEAFF	TGTGCCAGCAACCGGGAGCCATGGAACACTGAAGCTTTCTTT
.	TRBV7-6	TRBD2	TRBJ2-2	CASSLWGTSGGTGELFF	TGTGCCAGCAGCTTATGGGGGACTAGCGGGGGAACCGGGGAGCTGTTTTTT
.	TRBV27	.	TRBJ1-6	CASSRGQCYFDSPLHF	TGTGCCAGCAGCAGGGGCCAGTGTTATTTTGATTCACCCCTCCACTTT
many	TRBV5-5	TRBD2	TRBJ2-5	CASSLGLAGAGGTETQYF	TGTGCCAGCAGCTTGGGGCTAGCGGGAGCAGGAGGGACAGAGACCCAGTACTTC
.	TRBV4-2	.	TRBJ1-2	CASSQAHTGLYGYTF	TGTGCCAGCAGCCAAGCCCACACAGGACTTTATGGCTACACCTTC
many	TRBV4-2	TRBD1	TRBJ1-1	CASSQGDSIGTEAFF	TGTGCCAGCAGCCAAGGGGACAGTATAGGCACTGAAGCTTTCTTT
many	TRBV20-1	TRBD2	TRBJ2-7	CSASQREYEQYF	TGCAGTGCTAGCCAGCGGGAGTACGAGCAGTACTTC
many	TRBV7-9	TRBD2	TRBJ2-7	CASSLAGGPQDEQYF	TGTGCCAGCAGCTTAGCGGGAGGGCCTCAGGACGAGCAGTACTTC
many	TRBV20-1	.	TRBJ2-2	CSARGGLGGLTGELFF	TGCAGTGCTAGAGGCGGTCTGGGGGGGCTTACCGGGGAGCTGTTTTTT
.	TRBV9	.	TRBJ2-5	CASSVAGHQEAQYF	TGTGCCAGCAGCGTCGCCGGACACCAAGAGGCCCAGTACTTC
.	TRBV19	.	TRBJ2-7	CASSMSPPVGSYEQYF	TGTGCCAGTAGTATGTCCCCCCCGGTGGGCTCCTACGAGCAGTACTTC
few	TRBV7-9	.	TRBJ1-1	CASSAAGAATEAFF	TGTGCCAGCAGCGCGGCTGGGGCGGCCACTGAAGCTTTCTTT
.	TRBV7-2	TRBD2	TRBJ2-2	CASSLTSGDAGELFF	TGTGCCAGCAGCCTTACTAGCGGGGATGCCGGGGAGCTGTTTTTT
few	TRBV2	TRBD1	TRBJ2-5	CAISEAFTGGSWETQYF	TGTGCCATCAGTGAAGCGTTTACAGGGGGATCCTGGGAGACCCAGTACTTC
.	TRBV30	TRBD1	TRBJ2-7	CAWRRTGGVKQYF	TGTGCCTGGAGAAGGACAGGGGGCGTAAAGCAGTACTTC
many	TRBV19	.	TRBJ1-5	CASSEERLSNQPQHF	TGTGCCAGTAGTGAGGAGCGCCTTAGCAATCAGCCCCAGCATTTT
few	TRBV7-2	TRBD1	TRBJ1-2	CAGSPGQINYGYTF	TGTGCCGGCAGCCCGGGACAGATTAACTATGGCTACACCTTC
.	TRBV5-1	.	TRBJ1-5	CASSLGEAGAAWNQPQHF	TGCGCCAGCAGCTTGGGAGAGGCGGGAGCGGCTTGGAATCAGCCCCAGCATTTT
few	TRBV20-1	.	TRBJ1-6	CSAARTDYNSPLHF	TGCAGTGCTGCCCGGACAGACTATAATTCACCCCTCCACTTT
.	TRBV10-3	TRBD1	TRBJ1-2	CAISESDRGVGYTF	TGTGCCATCAGTGAGTCGGACAGGGGAGTCGGCTACACCTTC